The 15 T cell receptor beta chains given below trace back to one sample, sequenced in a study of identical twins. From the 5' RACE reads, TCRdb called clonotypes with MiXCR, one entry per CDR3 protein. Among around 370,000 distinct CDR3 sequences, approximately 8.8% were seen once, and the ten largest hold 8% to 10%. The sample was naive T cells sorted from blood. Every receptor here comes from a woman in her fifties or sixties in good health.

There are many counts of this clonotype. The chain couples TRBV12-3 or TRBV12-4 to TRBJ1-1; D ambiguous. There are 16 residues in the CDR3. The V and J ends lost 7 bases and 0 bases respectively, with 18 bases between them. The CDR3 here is CASNSGQRLLNTEAFF. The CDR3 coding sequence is TGTGCCAGCAATTCTGGGCAGAGACTATTGAACACTGAAGCTTTCTTT.

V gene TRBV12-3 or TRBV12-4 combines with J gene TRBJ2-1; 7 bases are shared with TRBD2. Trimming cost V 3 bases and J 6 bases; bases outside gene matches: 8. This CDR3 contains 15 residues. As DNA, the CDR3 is TGTGCCAGCAGTTTTTCCGGGGGGATGCGCAATGAGCAGTTCTTC. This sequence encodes CASSFSGGMRNEQFF.

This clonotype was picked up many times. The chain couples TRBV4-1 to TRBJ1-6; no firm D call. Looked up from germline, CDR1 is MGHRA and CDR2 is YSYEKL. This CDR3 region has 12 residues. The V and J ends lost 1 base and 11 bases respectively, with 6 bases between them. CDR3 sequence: CASSQGLAPLHF. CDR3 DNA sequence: TGCGCCAGCAGCCAAGGTCTCGCACCCCTCCACTTT.

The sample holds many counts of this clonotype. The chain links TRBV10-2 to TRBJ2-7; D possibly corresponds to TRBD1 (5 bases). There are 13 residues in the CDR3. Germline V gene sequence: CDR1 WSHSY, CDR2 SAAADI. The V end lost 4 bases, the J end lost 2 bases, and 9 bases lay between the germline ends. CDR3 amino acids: CASSGGQTYEQYV. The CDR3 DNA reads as TGCGCCAGCAGTGGGGGCCAAACCTACGAGCAGTACGTC.

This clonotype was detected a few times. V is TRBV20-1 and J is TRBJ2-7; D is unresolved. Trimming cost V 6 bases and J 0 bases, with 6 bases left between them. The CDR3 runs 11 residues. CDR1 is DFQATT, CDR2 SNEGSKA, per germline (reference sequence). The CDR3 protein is CSAADSYEQYV. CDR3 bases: TGCAGTGCGGCGGACTCCTACGAGCAGTACGTC.

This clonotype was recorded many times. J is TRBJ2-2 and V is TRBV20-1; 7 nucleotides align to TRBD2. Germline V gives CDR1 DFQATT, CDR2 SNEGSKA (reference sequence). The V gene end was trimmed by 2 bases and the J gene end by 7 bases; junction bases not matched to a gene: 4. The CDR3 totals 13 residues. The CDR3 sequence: CSARLAESGELFF. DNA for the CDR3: TGCAGTGCTAGACTAGCGGAGAGCGGGGAGCTGTTTTTT.

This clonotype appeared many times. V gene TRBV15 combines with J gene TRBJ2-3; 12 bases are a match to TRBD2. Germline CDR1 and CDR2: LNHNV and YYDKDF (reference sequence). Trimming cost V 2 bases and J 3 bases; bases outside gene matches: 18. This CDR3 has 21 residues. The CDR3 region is CATSRRPRSSGRVERTDTQYF. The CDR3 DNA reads TGTGCCACCAGCAGAAGACCACGGTCTAGCGGGAGGGTAGAGAGAACAGATACGCAGTATTTT.

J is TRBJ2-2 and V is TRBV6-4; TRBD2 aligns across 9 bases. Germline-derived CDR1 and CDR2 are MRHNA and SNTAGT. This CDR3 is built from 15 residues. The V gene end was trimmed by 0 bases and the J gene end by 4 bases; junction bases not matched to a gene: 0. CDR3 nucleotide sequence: TGTGCCAGCAGTGACTCGACTAGCGGCACCGGGGAGCTGTTTTTT. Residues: CASSDSTSGTGELFF.

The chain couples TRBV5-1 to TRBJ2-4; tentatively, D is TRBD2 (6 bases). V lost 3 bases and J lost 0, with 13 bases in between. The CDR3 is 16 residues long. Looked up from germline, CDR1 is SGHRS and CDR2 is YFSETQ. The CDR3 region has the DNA TGCGCCAGCAGCTACACGGGAGTTGGAGCCAAAAACATTCAGTACTTC. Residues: CASSYTGVGAKNIQYF.

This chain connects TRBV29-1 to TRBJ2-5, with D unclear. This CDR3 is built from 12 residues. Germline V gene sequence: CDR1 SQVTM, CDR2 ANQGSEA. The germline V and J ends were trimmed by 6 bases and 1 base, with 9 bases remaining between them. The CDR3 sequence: CSVERAQETQYF. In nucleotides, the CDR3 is TGCAGCGTCGAAAGGGCCCAAGAGACCCAGTACTTC.

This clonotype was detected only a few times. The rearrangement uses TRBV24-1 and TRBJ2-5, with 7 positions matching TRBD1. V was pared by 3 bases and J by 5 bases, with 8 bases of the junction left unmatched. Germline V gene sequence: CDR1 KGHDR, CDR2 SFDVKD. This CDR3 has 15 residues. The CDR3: CATSDDRAVGETQYF. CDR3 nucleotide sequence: TGTGCCACCAGTGATGACAGGGCCGTCGGGGAGACCCAGTACTTC.

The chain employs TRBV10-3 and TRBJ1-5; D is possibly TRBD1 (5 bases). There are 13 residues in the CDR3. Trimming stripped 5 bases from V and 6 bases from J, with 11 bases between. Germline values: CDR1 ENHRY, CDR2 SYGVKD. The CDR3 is CAISTGTGQPQHF. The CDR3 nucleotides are TGTGCCATCAGTACAGGCACGGGTCAGCCCCAGCATTTT.

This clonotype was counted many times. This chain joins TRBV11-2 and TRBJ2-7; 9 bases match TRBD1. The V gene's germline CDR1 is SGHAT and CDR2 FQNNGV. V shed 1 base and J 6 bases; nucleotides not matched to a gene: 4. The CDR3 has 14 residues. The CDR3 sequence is CASSLVQGAIEQYF. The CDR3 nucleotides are TGTGCCAGCAGCTTAGTACAGGGGGCTATCGAGCAGTACTTC.

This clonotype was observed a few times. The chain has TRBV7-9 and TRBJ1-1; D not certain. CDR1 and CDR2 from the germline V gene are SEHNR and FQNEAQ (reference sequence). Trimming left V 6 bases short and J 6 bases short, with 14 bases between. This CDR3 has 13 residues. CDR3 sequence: CASRLLQDPEAFF. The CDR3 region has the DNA TGTGCCAGCAGGCTTCTACAAGACCCTGAAGCTTTCTTT.

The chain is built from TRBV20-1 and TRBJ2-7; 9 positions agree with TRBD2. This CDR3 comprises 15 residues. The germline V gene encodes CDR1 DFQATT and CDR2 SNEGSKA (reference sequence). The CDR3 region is CSAGPIAGATYELYV. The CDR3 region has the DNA TGCAGTGCTGGCCCGATAGCGGGAGCGACCTACGAGCTGTACGTC.